The source of this T cell receptor (beta chain) is a study of blood T cell repertoires in COVID-19. Germline V gene data show CDR1 as SGHDT and CDR2 as YYEEEE. The CDR3 runs to 15 residues. The trim removed 4 bases at V and 7 bases at J, leaving 10 bases unmatched. The data were produced by immunoSEQ multiplex PCR, yet TCRdb's version contains in-frame clones alone and is incomplete. The data show about 210,000 clones, about 92% seen once. The TCR sequence derives from a man between 25 and 39 years old with acute or convalescent COVID-19. The chain recombines TRBV5-6 with TRBJ2-1; 8 bases align to TRBD1. The sequenced sample was peripheral blood. CDR3: CASSTLDRVGNEQFF. Here the CDR3 DNA reads TGTGCCAGCAGCACGTTGGACAGGGTCGGGAATGAGCAGTTCTTC.